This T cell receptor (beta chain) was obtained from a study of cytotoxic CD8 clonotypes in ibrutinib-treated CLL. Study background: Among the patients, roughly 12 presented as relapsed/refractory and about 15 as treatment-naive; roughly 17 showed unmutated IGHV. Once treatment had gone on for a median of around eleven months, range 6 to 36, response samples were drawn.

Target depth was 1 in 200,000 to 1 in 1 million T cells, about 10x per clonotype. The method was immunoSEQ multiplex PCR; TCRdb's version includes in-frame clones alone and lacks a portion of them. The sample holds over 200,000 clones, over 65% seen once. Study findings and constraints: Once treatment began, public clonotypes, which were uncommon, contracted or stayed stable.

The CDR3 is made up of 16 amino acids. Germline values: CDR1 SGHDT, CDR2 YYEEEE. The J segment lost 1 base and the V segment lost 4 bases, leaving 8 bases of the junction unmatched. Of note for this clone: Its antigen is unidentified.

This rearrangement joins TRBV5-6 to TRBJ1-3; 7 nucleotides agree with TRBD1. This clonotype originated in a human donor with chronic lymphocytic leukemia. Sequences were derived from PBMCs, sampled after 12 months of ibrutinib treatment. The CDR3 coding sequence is TGTGCCAGCAGCCTACCGACAGGGAGATCTGGAAACACCATATATTTT. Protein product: CASSLPTGRSGNTIYF.